This TCR beta chain stems from a study of blood T cell repertoires in COVID-19. Measured with immunoSEQ multiplex PCR; TCRdb has only the in-frame clones, and not every one. The sample holds 150,000 to 200,000 clones, 70% to 90% seen once. CDR3 size: 13 residues. V lost 3 bases to trimming and J lost 11 bases, with 17 bases between them. The source is a human donor in a cohort sampled during active COVID-19. V is TRBV12-3 or TRBV12-4 and J is TRBJ2-7; perhaps TRBD2 as D (5 bases). The sample was peripheral blood. CDR3 residues: CASSFGRTGREYF. CDR3 coding DNA: TGTGCCAGCAGTTTCGGCAGGACGGGGAGAGAGTACTTC.